The 27 T cell receptor beta chains below all came from one sample that was sequenced in a study of OX40 agonist ivuxolimab in advanced cancers. The method was immunoSEQ multiplex PCR; TCRdb's version includes in-frame clones alone and lacks a portion of them. The data hold tens of thousands of clones, with roughly nine tenths observed a single time. The sequenced sample was CD4+ or CD8+ T cells sorted from blood, obtained in a trial of the OX40 agonist ivuxolimab. The source of these receptors is an adult with an advanced solid tumor such as melanoma, head and neck, liver or kidney cancer.

This chain connects TRBV30 to TRBJ2-1; 7 positions match TRBD2. CDR1 GTSNPN and CDR2 SVGIG come from the germline V gene (reference sequence). The CDR3 length is 14 residues. V shed 4 bases and J 9 bases; nucleotides not matched to a gene: 12. CDR3 sequence (DNA): TGTGCCTGGATTCCCCTAGGGTCTAGCGGTGAGCAGTTCTTC. Amino acid sequence: CAWIPLGSSGEQFF.

In nucleotides, the CDR3 is TGTGCCAGCAGCTTAGTGGGGACGATGACAGATACGCAGTATTTT. It codes for CASSLVGTMTDTQYF. This chain uses TRBV13 with TRBJ2-3, with D perhaps given as TRBD1 or TRBD2 (5 bases each). Trimming pared 1 base from V and 3 bases from J, leaving 11 bases between. The CDR3 is 15 amino acids. CDR1 and CDR2 (germline): PRHDT, FYEKMQ (reference sequence).

The chain combines TRBV4-1 with TRBJ2-1; 7 bases are a match to TRBD1. The CDR3 sequence is 16 residues long. The V gene end was trimmed by 2 bases and the J gene end by 2 bases; junction bases not matched to a gene: 6. The germline CDR1 and CDR2 sequences are MGHRA and YSYEKL. The CDR3 is CASSQRGTEPYNEQFF. The CDR3 DNA is TGCGCCAGCAGCCAAAGGGGGACAGAACCCTACAATGAGCAGTTCTTC.

This chain connects TRBV15 to TRBJ1-2; the match to TRBD1 covers 9 bases. Germline V CDR1 and CDR2: LNHNV, YYDKDF (reference sequence). The CDR3 length is 14 residues. V gave up 8 bases and J gave up 4 bases; unmatched junction bases: 8. The CDR3 sequence: CATSYRGRSYGYTF. The CDR3 region has the DNA TGTGCCACCTCGTACAGGGGGCGATCCTATGGCTACACCTTC. Together with reference TRBV15 and TRBJ1-2, the CDR3 gives the full variable domain: DAMVIQNPRYQVTQFGKPVTLSCSQTLNHNVMYWYQQKSSQAPKLLFHYYDKDFNNEADTPDNFQSRRPNTSFCFLDIRSPGLGDTAMYLCATSYRGRSYGYTFGSGTRLTVV.

This CDR3 is CSVSGPIASYEQYF. DNA of the CDR3: TGCAGCGTTTCTGGGCCGATCGCCTCCTACGAGCAGTACTTC. The V and J genes are TRBV29-1 and TRBJ2-7; D not resolved. Per germline, CDR1 SQVTM and CDR2 ANQGSEA. V lost 5 bases, J lost 0 bases, and 14 bases lay in between. The CDR3 extends over 14 amino acids.

V and J are TRBV4-2 and TRBJ2-7; 8 nucleotides match TRBD1. With 8 bases clipped from V and 3 bases from J, the junction kept 12 bases outside the gene matches. Germline CDR1 reads LGHNA; CDR2 reads YNFKEQ. The CDR3 covers 15 residues. The CDR3 DNA follows: TGTGCCAGCTTCCCAAATAAGACAGGGGTCTACGAGCAGTACGTC. The encoded protein is CASFPNKTGVYEQYV.

This chain joins TRBV9 and TRBJ2-3; no firm D call. Germline CDR1 is SGDLS and CDR2 is YYNGEE. V was clipped by 4 bases and J by 0 bases, with 12 bases between them. There are 15 residues in the CDR3. DNA of the CDR3: TGTGCCAGCAGCCGATTCTGGGAAAGCACAGATACGCAGTATTTT. Translating gives CASSRFWESTDTQYF. The variable domain in full, completed from reference TRBV9 and TRBJ2-3, reads DSGVTQTPKHLITATGQRVTLRCSPRSGDLSVYWYQQSLDQGLQFLIQYYNGEERAKGNILERFSAQQFPDLHSELNLSSLELGDSALYFCASSRFWESTDTQYFGPGTRLTVL.

The chain uses TRBV18 and TRBJ2-3; D gene unclear. With 3 bases removed from V and 1 base from J, the gap between germline ends came to 5 bases. Germline CDR1 KGHSH, CDR2 LQKENI. This CDR3 comprises 13 residues. The CDR3 loop is CASSPDGTDTQYF. As DNA, the CDR3 is TGTGCCAGCTCACCGGACGGCACAGATACGCAGTATTTT.

CDR3: CATAVASNTEAFF. In DNA form, the CDR3 reads TGTGCCACCGCAGTAGCCTCGAACACTGAAGCTTTCTTT. The chain joins TRBV15 to TRBJ1-1, with D unresolved. The ends were cut back, 8 bases at V and 1 base at J, with 11 bases in the middle. Germline loops: CDR1 LNHNV, CDR2 YYDKDF (reference sequence). CDR3 length equals 13 residues.

V usage is TRBV4-2 and J usage is TRBJ1-2; perhaps TRBD1 as D (5 bases). V lost 5 bases to trimming and J lost 6 bases, with 10 bases between them. This CDR3 is 12 amino acids long. CDR1 and CDR2 from the germline V gene are LGHNA and YNFKEQ. The CDR3 region has the DNA TGTGCCAGCAGCGGGCCAGGGAATGGCTACACCTTC. The encoded protein is CASSGPGNGYTF.

The CDR3 protein is CASSERGSSYNEQFF. DNA of the CDR3: TGTGCCAGCAGTGAAAGGGGGAGCTCCTACAATGAGCAGTTCTTC. The V gene is TRBV6-1, the J gene TRBJ2-1, with D possibly matching TRBD1 (6 bases). V lost 2 bases and J lost 0, with 8 bases in between. The germline V gene encodes CDR1 MNHNS and CDR2 SASEGT. The length of the CDR3 is 15 residues.

The rearrangement uses TRBV2 and TRBJ1-5, with D perhaps matching TRBD1 (6 bases). The ends were cut back, 5 bases at V and 5 bases at J, with 16 bases in the middle. The CDR3 extends over 15 amino acids. Germline V gene data show CDR1 as SNHLY and CDR2 as FYNNEI. CDR3 sequence (DNA): TGTGCCAGCAGTCCCTCGCGGGACACCCATCAGCCCCAGCATTTT. Its protein is CASSPSRDTHQPQHF.

The V call is TRBV19, the J call TRBJ2-1; D remains unclear. CDR3 length equals 15 residues. Germline V gene data show CDR1 as LNHDA and CDR2 as SQIVND (reference sequence). V was shortened by 3 bases and J by 3 bases, with 12 bases between the two germline ends. CDR3 in DNA: TGTGCCAGTAGTATTATAGGAGAATTCTACAATGAGCAGTTCTTC. This sequence encodes CASSIIGEFYNEQFF.

The sample holds one count of this clone. The chain carries TRBV10-3 and TRBJ2-7, with TRBD1 as a possible D gene (6 bases). This CDR3 is 13 amino acids long. V was shortened by 3 bases and J by 1 base, with 7 bases between the two germline ends. Germline values: CDR1 ENHRY, CDR2 SYGVKD. The CDR3 region has the DNA TGTGCCATCAGTGACAGGGGTTCCTACGAGCAGTACGTC. Translated, it gives CAISDRGSYEQYV.

The chain employs TRBV6-6 and TRBJ2-7; D uncertain. The CDR3 extends over 13 amino acids. V shed 0 bases and J shed 3 bases, with 6 bases lying between them. From germline, CDR1 is MNHNY and CDR2 SVGAGI (reference sequence). Here the CDR3 reads CASSYSLGYEQYV. In DNA, the CDR3 is TGTGCCAGCAGTTACTCGTTGGGCTACGAGCAGTACGTC.

This clone occurred once. V usage is TRBV7-2 and J usage is TRBJ2-3; D perhaps matches TRBD2 (6 bases). The V and J ends lost 1 base and 6 bases respectively, with 11 bases between them. This CDR3 contains 14 residues. Germline V gives CDR1 SGHTA, CDR2 FQGNSA. The CDR3, as DNA: TGTGCCAGCAGCTTAGTCGGGGGTCGGGATACGCAGTATTTT. Amino acid sequence: CASSLVGGRDTQYF.

CDR3 sequence reads: CASSGRLPDTQYF. DNA of the CDR3: TGTGCCAGCAGCGGACGACTCCCAGATACGCAGTATTTT. This chain uses TRBV7-3 with TRBJ2-3; D gene uncertain. Germline V gene sequence: CDR1 SGHTA, CDR2 FQGTGA. Deletions cut 5 bases from V and 4 bases from J, with 10 bases between. This CDR3 has 13 amino acids.

The chain has TRBV28 and TRBJ1-5; the match to TRBD1 covers 7 bases. The V gene's germline CDR1 is MDHEN and CDR2 SYDVKM. The junction had 7 bases not matched to a gene; V was cut back by 5 bases and J by 0 bases. The CDR3 loop spans 16 amino acids. DNA of the CDR3: TGTGCCAGCAGTGAGAACAGGGGATATAGCAATCAGCCCCAGCATTTT. Translating gives CASSENRGYSNQPQHF.

The genes are TRBV23-1 and TRBJ1-1; perhaps TRBD1 as D (5 bases). TRBV23-1 has ORF status, its function being uncertain. This CDR3 has 11 residues. V was shortened by 2 bases and J by 8 bases, with 6 bases between the two germline ends. For the CDR3, the DNA is TGCGCCAGCAGTCAAAAGGGGGAAGCTTTCTTT. Protein sequence: CASSQKGEAFF.

The chain is built from TRBV6-1 and TRBJ2-7; TRBD1 matches at 12 bases. Per germline, CDR1 MNHNS and CDR2 SASEGT. J gave up 5 bases and V 6 bases, and 8 bases lay outside the gene matches. This CDR3 is 15 amino acids long. The CDR3 DNA sequence: TGTGCCAGCAGGTCCCGGGACAGGGGGCCTGACGAGCAGTACTTC. Translated: CASRSRDRGPDEQYF.

This clone was counted a single time. The V and J genes are TRBV27 and TRBJ2-6; 7 bases map to TRBD1. The CDR3 length is 16 residues. From germline, CDR1 is MNHEY and CDR2 SMNVEV (reference sequence). V lost 5 bases and J lost 4; bases outside the gene matches: 8. The CDR3 coding sequence is TGTGCCAGCAGTCCCCGAGACAGGGCCGGGGCCAACGTCCTGACTTTC. It encodes CASSPRDRAGANVLTF.

The rearrangement links TRBV19 to TRBJ1-2, with a tentative D call TRBD1 (6 bases). V was shortened by 3 bases and J by 5 bases, with 16 bases between the two germline ends. The V gene's germline CDR1 is LNHDA and CDR2 SQIVND (reference sequence). The CDR3 contains 15 residues. The CDR3 bases are TGTGCCAGTAGTATGGGCAGGGGTTCGCGGTATGGCTACACCTTC. Translating it yields CASSMGRGSRYGYTF.

Concerning this clone itself: Other DNA sequences in this sample translate to the same CDR3. The chain joins TRBV9 to TRBJ2-1; a weak D match, TRBD2 (5 bases). V was shortened by 2 bases and J by 9 bases, with 6 bases between the two germline ends. The CDR3 sequence is 11 residues long. Germline CDR1 and CDR2: SGDLS and YYNGEE. CDR3 amino acids: CASSVGVEQFF. CDR3 nucleotides: TGTGCCAGCAGCGTCGGGGTTGAGCAGTTCTTC. The full variable domain, in which reference TRBV9 and TRBJ2-1 provide the parts outside the CDR3, is DSGVTQTPKHLITATGQRVTLRCSPRSGDLSVYWYQQSLDQGLQFLIQYYNGEERAKGNILERFSAQQFPDLHSELNLSSLELGDSALYFCASSVGVEQFFGPGTRLTVL.

The V gene is TRBV27, the J gene TRBJ2-1; 9 bases align to TRBD2. This CDR3 is built from 14 residues. Germline trimming cut 3 bases from V and 7 bases from J; bases unmatched to any gene: 4. CDR1 MNHEY and CDR2 SMNVEV come from the germline V gene (reference sequence). The CDR3 DNA reads TGTGCCAGCAGTTTTGGGACTAGCTTTAATGAGCAGTTCTTC. It encodes CASSFGTSFNEQFF.

A single count supports this clone. The rearrangement uses TRBV30 and TRBJ2-3; 10 bases fit TRBD2. This CDR3 region has 14 residues. V shed 5 bases and J 4 bases; nucleotides not matched to a gene: 6. The V gene's germline CDR1 is GTSNPN and CDR2 SVGIG (reference sequence). The CDR3: CAWEAGGGADTQYF. For the CDR3, the DNA is TGTGCCTGGGAAGCGGGAGGGGGCGCAGATACGCAGTATTTT.

This chain joins TRBV13 and TRBJ1-1; maybe TRBD1 (5 bases). CDR1 is PRHDT and CDR2 is FYEKMQ in the germline V gene (reference sequence). V lost 0 bases, J lost 4 bases, and 9 bases lay in between. This CDR3 has 14 residues. The CDR3 sequence is CASSLGQGVTEAFF. CDR3 DNA sequence: TGTGCCAGCAGCTTAGGGCAGGGAGTCACTGAAGCTTTCTTT.

CDR3 sequence (DNA): TGTGCCAGCAGTTTATTAGTGAGGGACTTCTCCTACAATGAGCAGTTCTTC. Translation gives CASSLLVRDFSYNEQFF. This chain links TRBV28 with TRBJ2-1; tentatively, D is TRBD2 (6 bases). Trimming left V 1 base short and J 0 bases short, with 13 bases between. This CDR3 is 17 amino acids long. Germline values: CDR1 MDHEN, CDR2 SYDVKM.